Below, 8 T cell receptor beta chains from the same sample are listed, as sequenced in a study of blood T cell repertoires in COVID-19. The data were produced by immunoSEQ multiplex PCR, yet TCRdb's version contains in-frame clones alone and is incomplete. The table includes 150,000 to 200,000 clones, roughly 85% detected once. The specimen was PBMCs or T cells enriched from blood (not recorded which). The receptors derive from a young woman who had recovered from COVID-19.

This clone was detected a few times. The same CDR3 is also encoded by other DNA sequences in this sample. The chain links TRBV27 to TRBJ1-4; a weak D match, TRBD1 (5 bases). CDR1 and CDR2 from the germline V gene are MNHEY and SMNVEV (reference sequence). Deletions cut 6 bases from V and 1 base from J, with 6 bases between. The CDR3 totals 13 residues. CDR3 loop: CASRQGTNEKLFF. DNA of the CDR3: TGTGCCAGCAGGCAGGGAACTAATGAAAAACTGTTTTTT.

This chain links TRBV30 with TRBJ2-2, with D possibly being TRBD2 (5 bases). CDR3 length equals 13 residues. Trimming stripped 2 bases from V and 6 bases from J, with 10 bases between. The germline V gene has CDR1 GTSNPN and CDR2 SVGIG (reference sequence). CDR3: CAWSPLGAGELFF. The DNA for the CDR3 is TGTGCCTGGAGTCCCCTCGGGGCCGGGGAGCTGTTTTTT.

The V call is TRBV4-1, the J call TRBJ2-3; 10 bases map to TRBD2. V trimming: 0 bases; J trimming: 5 bases; junction bases outside the gene matches: 8. The germline V gene has CDR1 MGHRA and CDR2 YSYEKL. CDR3 size: 17 residues. The CDR3 reads CASSQDPSGGALDTQYF. The CDR3, as DNA: TGCGCCAGCAGCCAAGATCCCAGCGGGGGGGCCCTAGATACGCAGTATTTT.

The gene calls are TRBV4-3 and TRBJ2-1, with 9 bases aligning to TRBD2. V was clipped by 1 base and J by 9 bases; unmatched bases: 10. The CDR3 runs to 16 residues. Per the germline V gene, CDR1 is LGHNA and CDR2 is YSLEER. The DNA for the CDR3 is TGCGCCAGCAGCCAAGCGGTCGCGGGGGGGCTCGGTGAGCAGTTCTTC. It specifies CASSQAVAGGLGEQFF.

The rearrangement uses TRBV14 and TRBJ1-1, with TRBD1 as a possible D gene (5 bases). In germline, CDR1 is SGHDN, CDR2 FVKESK. Trimming shortened V by 3 bases and J by 8 bases, and 19 bases separated the two germline ends. The CDR3 totals 15 residues. CDR3 in amino acids: CASSHFRRADSEAFF. CDR3 bases: TGTGCCAGCAGCCACTTCCGACGGGCAGACAGCGAAGCTTTCTTT.

The CDR3 nucleotides are TGCGCCAGCAGCTCGGACAGGGTCTCCTACGAGCAGTACTTC. It translates to CASSSDRVSYEQYF. This rearrangement joins TRBV5-1 to TRBJ2-7; 8 positions agree with TRBD1. V gave up 3 bases and J gave up 0 bases; unmatched junction bases: 2. This CDR3 has 14 residues. CDR1 and CDR2 from the germline V gene are SGHRS and YFSETQ.

The J gene is TRBJ2-5, the V gene TRBV18, with D perhaps TRBD1 (5 bases). The CDR3 is made up of 14 amino acids. Germline CDR1 reads KGHSH; CDR2 reads LQKENI. The ends were cut back, 6 bases at V and 3 bases at J, with 14 bases in the middle. The CDR3 DNA sequence: TGTGCCAGCTCCCCTGGGGCGGCCAAAGAGACCCAGTACTTC. Translated: CASSPGAAKETQYF. Complete variable domain (other parts from reference TRBV18 and TRBJ2-5): NAGVMQNPRHLVRRRGQEARLRCSPMKGHSHVYWYRQLPEEGLKFMVYLQKENIIDESGMPKERFSAEFPKEGPSILRIQQVVRGDSAAYFCASSPGAAKETQYFGPGTRLLVL.

The rearrangement links TRBV10-3 to TRBJ2-7; D remains unclear. The CDR3 covers 13 residues. Germline V gene sequence: CDR1 ENHRY, CDR2 SYGVKD. Trimming shortened V by 6 bases and J by 4 bases, and 13 bases separated the two germline ends. CDR3 nucleotides: TGTGCCATCAGCTCCGGGTCTCAATACGAGCAGTACTTC. Its translation: CAISSGSQYEQYF.